This TCR beta chain was captured by sequencing in a study of T-cell reconstitution after alpha-beta-depleted transplantation in children. Preparation of the TCRbeta library used unique molecular identifiers. Each CDR3 protein gets one entry after TCRdb re-called the PCR reads with MiXCR. The table includes fewer than 90,000 distinct CDR3 sequences, 5.5% to 7.5% detected once. This clonotype was detected ten times or more. This CDR3 is built from 15 residues. Germline CDR1 MDHEN, CDR2 SYDVKM. The V and J ends lost 9 bases and 6 bases, in that order; junction bases with no gene match: 13. The source of this sequence is a human donor who donated a stem cell graft to a child with acute lymphoblastic leukemia. Sequencing was performed on PBMCs from the stem cell graft donor, taken from the stem cell graft. The chain recombines TRBV28 with TRBJ2-5, with 10 nucleotides matching TRBD2. CDR3 DNA sequence: TGTGCCAGTATGGGACGTAGCGGGAGGCACAAGACCCAGTACTTC. Translated, it gives CASMGRSGRHKTQYF.